The 12 T cell receptor beta chains below come from one sample, sequenced in a study of T cell responses to AZD1222 COVID-19 vaccine. Clones were read by immunoSEQ multiplex PCR, and TCRdb kept only the in-frame ones, dropping some. Found here are more than 150,000 clones, approximately 90% of them singletons; the top ten hold roughly 6%. The starting material was peripheral blood, obtained on day 0 of AZD1222 vaccination. The source is an adult in good health.

Concerning this clone: Other DNA sequences in the same sample also yield this CDR3. The V and J genes are TRBV3-1 (or the pseudogene TRBV3-2) and TRBJ1-4; D is uncertain. CDR1 is LGHDT and CDR2 is YNNKEL in the germline V gene (reference sequence). The CDR3 has 14 amino acids. V lost 4 bases to trimming and J lost 0 bases, with 6 bases between them. CDR3 sequence (DNA): TGTGCCAGCAGCCGGAAGGCAACTAATGAAAAACTGTTTTTT. This translates into CASSRKATNEKLFF.

The rearrangement links TRBV20-1 to TRBJ2-4; D remains ambiguous. Per the germline V gene, CDR1 is DFQATT and CDR2 is SNEGSKA (reference sequence). This CDR3 comprises 11 residues. The CDR3 loop is CSTGAKNIQYF. DNA for the CDR3: TGCAGCACCGGGGCCAAAAACATTCAGTACTTC.

V usage is TRBV29-1 and J usage is TRBJ2-1, with 14 bases that match TRBD2. The CDR3 length is 15 residues. V trimming: 8 bases; J trimming: 7 bases; junction bases outside the gene matches: 10. From germline, CDR1 is SQVTM and CDR2 ANQGSEA. The CDR3 bases are TGCAGCCATGGGGGGACTAGCGGGAGAGGGAATGAGCAGTTCTTC. Translation: CSHGGTSGRGNEQFF.

This sequence joins TRBV7-7 and TRBJ1-1; 8 nucleotides line up with TRBD1. Germline trimming cut 5 bases from V and 0 bases from J; bases unmatched to any gene: 11. The V gene's germline CDR1 is SSHAT and CDR2 FNYEAQ (reference sequence). The length of the CDR3 is 17 residues. In DNA form, the CDR3 reads TGTGCCAGCAGCAAAGAGGGACAGGCCCCGATGAACACTGAAGCTTTCTTT. Its protein is CASSKEGQAPMNTEAFF. Drawing the rest from reference TRBV7-7 and TRBJ1-1, the complete variable domain is GAGVSQSPRYKVTKRGQDVTLRCDPISSHATLYWYQQALGQGPEFLTYFNYEAQPDKSGLPSDRFSAERPEGSISTLTIQRTEQRDSAMYRCASSKEGQAPMNTEAFFGQGTRLTVV.

This rearrangement joins TRBV29-1 to TRBJ2-7; D not certain. The CDR3 covers 14 residues. V lost 4 bases and J 0 bases, leaving 13 bases between the germline ends. Per the germline V gene, CDR1 is SQVTM and CDR2 is ANQGSEA. CDR3 sequence: CSVVRTASSYEQYF. CDR3 nucleotides: TGCAGCGTTGTAAGGACGGCGAGCTCCTACGAGCAGTACTTC.

The chain employs TRBV3-1 (or the pseudogene TRBV3-2) and TRBJ2-5, with 8 bases lining up with TRBD2. J was trimmed by 1 base and V by 2 bases; bases with no gene match: 3. The CDR3 has 15 amino acids. The germline CDR1 and CDR2 sequences are LGHDT and YNNKEL (reference sequence). CDR3 sequence: CASSQSREGQETQYF. The CDR3 nucleotides read TGTGCCAGCAGCCAATCTCGGGAGGGCCAAGAGACCCAGTACTTC.

This rearrangement joins TRBV7-2 to TRBJ2-7, with 7 bases fitting TRBD1. Germline loops: CDR1 SGHTA, CDR2 FQGNSA. V lost 5 bases to trimming and J lost 2 bases; unmatched junction nucleotides: 9. This CDR3 is 15 amino acids long. CDR3 protein: CASSPRRTGTYEQYF. DNA for the CDR3: TGTGCCAGCAGCCCCCGGAGGACAGGAACCTACGAGCAGTACTTC.

The chain couples TRBV18 to TRBJ1-5; TRBD1 matches at 7 bases. Germline trimming cut 3 bases from V and 2 bases from J; bases unmatched to any gene: 10. The V gene's germline CDR1 is KGHSH and CDR2 LQKENI. The CDR3 has 17 amino acids. The DNA for the CDR3 is TGTGCCAGCTCACCCGGACAGGCCACCCAGGGCAATCAGCCCCAGCATTTT. This encodes CASSPGQATQGNQPQHF.

This chain links TRBV6-5 with TRBJ1-5, with 9 bases fitting TRBD1. The CDR3 spans 15 residues. The J segment lost 5 bases and the V segment lost 0 bases, leaving 2 bases of the junction unmatched. The germline V gene has CDR1 MNHEY and CDR2 SVGAGI. The CDR3 nucleotides are TGTGCCAGCAGTTACTCACGGACAGGGGATCAGCCCCAGCATTTT. This sequence encodes CASSYSRTGDQPQHF.

The chain uses TRBV5-4 and TRBJ1-5; D is unclear. In germline, CDR1 is SGHNT, CDR2 YYREEE (reference sequence). CDR3 size: 13 residues. Trimming shortened V by 0 bases and J by 4 bases, and 5 bases separated the two germline ends. CDR3 residues: CASSLEINQPQHF. DNA for the CDR3: TGTGCCAGCAGCTTGGAAATTAATCAGCCCCAGCATTTT.

The chain carries TRBV30 and TRBJ1-2; 11 bases align to TRBD1. The CDR3 covers 15 residues. Germline V lookup: CDR1 GTSNPN, CDR2 SVGIG (reference sequence). The V segment lost 1 base and the J segment 13 bases; nucleotides outside the gene matches: 14. CDR3 region: CAWSELTMGQGVATF. The CDR3 DNA follows: TGTGCCTGGAGTGAACTCACCATGGGACAGGGGGTTGCCACCTTC.

Notes on this clone: This sample includes further DNA sequences coding for the same CDR3. J is TRBJ1-5 and V is TRBV6-5, with D perhaps TRBD1 (6 bases). V lost 5 bases to trimming and J lost 1 base, with 9 bases between them. CDR1 and CDR2 from the germline V gene are MNHEY and SVGAGI. The CDR3 is made up of 14 amino acids. The CDR3 region is CASSLQGSNQPQHF. In nucleotides, the CDR3 is TGTGCCAGCAGTCTGCAGGGGAGCAATCAGCCCCAGCATTTT.